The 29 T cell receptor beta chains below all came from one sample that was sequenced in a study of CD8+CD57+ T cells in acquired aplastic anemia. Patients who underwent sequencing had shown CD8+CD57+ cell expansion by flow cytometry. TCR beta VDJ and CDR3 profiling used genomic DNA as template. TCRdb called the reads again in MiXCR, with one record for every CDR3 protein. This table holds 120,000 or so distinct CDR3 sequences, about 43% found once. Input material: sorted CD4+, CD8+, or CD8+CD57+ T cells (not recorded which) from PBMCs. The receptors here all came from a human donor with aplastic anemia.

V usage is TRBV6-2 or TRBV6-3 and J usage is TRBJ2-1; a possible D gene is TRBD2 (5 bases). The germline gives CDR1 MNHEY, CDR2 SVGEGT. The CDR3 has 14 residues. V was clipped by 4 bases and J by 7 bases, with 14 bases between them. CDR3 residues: CASSSSSRRNEQFF. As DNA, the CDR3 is TGTGCCAGCAGTTCCTCATCCAGGAGGAATGAGCAGTTCTTC.

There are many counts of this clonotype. The CDR3: CASSPHSLGSGYGYTF. The DNA of the CDR3 is TGTGCCAGTAGCCCCCACTCCTTGGGGTCCGGCTATGGCTACACCTTC. The rearrangement uses TRBV19 and TRBJ1-2, with unresolved D. V was shortened by 6 bases and J by 4 bases, with 21 bases between the two germline ends. The CDR3 consists of 16 residues. Germline V gene data show CDR1 as LNHDA and CDR2 as SQIVND (reference sequence).

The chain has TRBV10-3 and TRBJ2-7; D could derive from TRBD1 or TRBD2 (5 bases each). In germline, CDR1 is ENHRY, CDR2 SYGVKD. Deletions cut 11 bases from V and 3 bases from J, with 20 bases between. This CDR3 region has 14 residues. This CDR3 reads CAASPGQGLYEQYF. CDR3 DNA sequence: TGTGCCGCCTCCCCGGGGCAGGGCCTCTACGAGCAGTACTTC.

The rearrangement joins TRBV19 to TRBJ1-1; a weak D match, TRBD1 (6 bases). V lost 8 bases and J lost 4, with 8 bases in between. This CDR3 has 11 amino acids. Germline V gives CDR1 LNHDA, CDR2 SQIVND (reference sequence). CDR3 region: CASYRATEAFF. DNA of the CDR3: TGTGCCAGTTACAGGGCCACTGAAGCTTTCTTT.

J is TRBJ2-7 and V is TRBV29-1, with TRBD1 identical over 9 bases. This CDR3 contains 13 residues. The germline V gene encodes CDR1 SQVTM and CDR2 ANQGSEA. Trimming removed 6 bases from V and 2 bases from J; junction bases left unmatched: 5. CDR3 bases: TGCAGCGTACAAGGACAGGGGACCTACGAGCAGTACTTC. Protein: CSVQGQGTYEQYF.

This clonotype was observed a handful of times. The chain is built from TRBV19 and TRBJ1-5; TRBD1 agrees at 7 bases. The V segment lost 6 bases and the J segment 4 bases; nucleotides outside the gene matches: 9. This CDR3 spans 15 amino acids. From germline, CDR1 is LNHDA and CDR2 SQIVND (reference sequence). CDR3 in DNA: TGTGCCAGTAGCTCCGGGACAGTAACTAATCAGCCCCAGCATTTT. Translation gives CASSSGTVTNQPQHF.

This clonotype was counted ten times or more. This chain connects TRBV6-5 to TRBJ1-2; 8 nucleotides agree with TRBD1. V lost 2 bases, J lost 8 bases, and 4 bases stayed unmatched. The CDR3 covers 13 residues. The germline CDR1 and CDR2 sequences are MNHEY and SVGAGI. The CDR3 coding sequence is TGTGCCAGCAGTTACGGACAGGGTAGGGGCTACACCTTC. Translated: CASSYGQGRGYTF.

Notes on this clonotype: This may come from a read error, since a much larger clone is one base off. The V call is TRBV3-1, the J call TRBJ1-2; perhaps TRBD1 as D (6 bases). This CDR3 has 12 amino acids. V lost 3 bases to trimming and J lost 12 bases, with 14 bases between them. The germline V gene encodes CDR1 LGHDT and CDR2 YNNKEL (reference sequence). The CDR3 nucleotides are TGTGCCAGCAGCCACGGGACAAACGGCCACACCTTC. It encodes CASSHGTNGHTF.

In DNA, the CDR3 is TGTGCCTGGAGTGTAACTCGTGAGGGTCAGCCCCAGCATTTT. It yields the protein CAWSVTREGQPQHF. The genes are TRBV30 and TRBJ1-5; D unclear. Trimming pared 0 bases from V and 6 bases from J, leaving 12 bases between. The germline V gene has CDR1 GTSNPN and CDR2 SVGIG (reference sequence). This CDR3 spans 14 amino acids. Together with reference TRBV30 and TRBJ1-5, the CDR3 gives the full variable domain: SQTIHQWPATLVQPVGSPLSLECTVEGTSNPNLYWYRQAAGRGLQLLFYSVGIGQISSEVPQNLSASRPQDRQFILSSKKLLLSDSGFYLCAWSVTREGQPQHFGDGTRLSIL.

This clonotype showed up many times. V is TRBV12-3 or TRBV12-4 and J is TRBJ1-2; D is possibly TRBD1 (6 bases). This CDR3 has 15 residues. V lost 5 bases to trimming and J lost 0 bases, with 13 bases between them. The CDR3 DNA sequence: TGTGCCAGCAGTCAGGGGACAAAAGCTAACTATGGCTACACCTTC. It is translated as CASSQGTKANYGYTF.

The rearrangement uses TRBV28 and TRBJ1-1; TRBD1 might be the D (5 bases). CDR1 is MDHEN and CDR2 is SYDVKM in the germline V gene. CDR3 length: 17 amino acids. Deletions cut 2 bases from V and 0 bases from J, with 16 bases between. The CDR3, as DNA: TGTGCCAGCAGTTTAAGGGGAAGAGGGCTTATGAACACTGAAGCTTTCTTT. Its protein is CASSLRGRGLMNTEAFF.

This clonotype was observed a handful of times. The CDR3 reads CASSIGGLVSYEQYF. In DNA, the CDR3 is TGCGCCAGCAGTATTGGCGGGCTGGTCTCCTACGAGCAGTACTTC. The chain joins TRBV10-2 to TRBJ2-7, with a possible D match to TRBD2 (5 bases). The CDR3 consists of 15 residues. V lost 5 bases and J lost 0, with 14 bases in between. CDR1 is WSHSY and CDR2 is SAAADI in the germline V gene.

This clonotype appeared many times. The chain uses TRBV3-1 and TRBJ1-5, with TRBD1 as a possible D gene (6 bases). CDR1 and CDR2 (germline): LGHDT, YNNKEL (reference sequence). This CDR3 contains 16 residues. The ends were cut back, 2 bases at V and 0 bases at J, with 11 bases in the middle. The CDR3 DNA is TGTGCCAGCAGCCAATGGGGGCGGAATAGCAATCAGCCCCAGCATTTT. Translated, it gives CASSQWGRNSNQPQHF.

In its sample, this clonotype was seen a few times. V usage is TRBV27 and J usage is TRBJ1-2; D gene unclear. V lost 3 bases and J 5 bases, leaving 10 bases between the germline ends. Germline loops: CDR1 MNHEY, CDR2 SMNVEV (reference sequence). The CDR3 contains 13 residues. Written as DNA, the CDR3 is TGTGCCAGCAGTTTCAGAAGAGATTATGGCTACACCTTC. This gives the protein CASSFRRDYGYTF.

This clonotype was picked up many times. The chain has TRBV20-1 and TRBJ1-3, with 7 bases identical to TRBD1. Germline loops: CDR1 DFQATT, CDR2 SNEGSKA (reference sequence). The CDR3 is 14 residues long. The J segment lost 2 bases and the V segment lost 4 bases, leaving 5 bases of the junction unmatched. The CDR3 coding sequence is TGCAGTGCTACGACAGGGCGGACTGGAAACACCATATATTTT. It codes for CSATTGRTGNTIYF.

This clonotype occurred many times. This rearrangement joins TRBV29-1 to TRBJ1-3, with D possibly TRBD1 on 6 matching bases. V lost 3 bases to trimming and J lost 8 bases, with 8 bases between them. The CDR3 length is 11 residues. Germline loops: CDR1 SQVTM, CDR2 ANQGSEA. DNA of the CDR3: TGCAGCGTTGAGGGGGCGGACACCATATATTTT. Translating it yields CSVEGADTIYF.

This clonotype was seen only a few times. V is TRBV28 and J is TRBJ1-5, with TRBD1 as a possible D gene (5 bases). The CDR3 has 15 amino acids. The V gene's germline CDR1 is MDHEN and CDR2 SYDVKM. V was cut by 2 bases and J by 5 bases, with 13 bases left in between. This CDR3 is CASSLVWGSDQPQHF. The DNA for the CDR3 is TGTGCCAGCAGTTTAGTCTGGGGGTCCGATCAGCCCCAGCATTTT.

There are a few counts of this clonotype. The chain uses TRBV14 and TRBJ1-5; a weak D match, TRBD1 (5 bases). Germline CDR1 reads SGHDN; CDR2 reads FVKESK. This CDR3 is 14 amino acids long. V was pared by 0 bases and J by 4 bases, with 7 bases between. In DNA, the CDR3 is TGTGCCAGCAGCCAAGACAGGGCTAATCAGCCCCAGCATTTT. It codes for CASSQDRANQPQHF.

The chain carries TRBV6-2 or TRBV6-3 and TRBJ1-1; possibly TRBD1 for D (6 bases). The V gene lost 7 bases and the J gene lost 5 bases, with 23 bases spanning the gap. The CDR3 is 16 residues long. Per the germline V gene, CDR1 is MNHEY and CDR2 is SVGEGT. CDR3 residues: CASTPAGGPERTEAFF. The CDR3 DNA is TGTGCCAGCACCCCGGCTGGGGGGCCGGAGAGGACTGAAGCTTTCTTT.

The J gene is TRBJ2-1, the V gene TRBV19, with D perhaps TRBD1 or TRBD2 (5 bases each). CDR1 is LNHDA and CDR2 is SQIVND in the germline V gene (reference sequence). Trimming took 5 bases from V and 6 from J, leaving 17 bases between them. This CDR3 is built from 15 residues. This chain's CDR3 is CASSVGRIHSNEQFF. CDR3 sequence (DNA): TGTGCCAGTAGTGTGGGACGGATCCATAGCAATGAGCAGTTCTTC.

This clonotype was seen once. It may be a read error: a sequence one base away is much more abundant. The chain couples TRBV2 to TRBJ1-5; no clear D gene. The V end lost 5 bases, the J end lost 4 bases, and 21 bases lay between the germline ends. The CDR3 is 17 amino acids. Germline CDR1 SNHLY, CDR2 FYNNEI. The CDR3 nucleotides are TGTGCCAGCAGTTTAAGGCAGGCAGCGGAGCGAAATCAGCCCCAGCATTTT. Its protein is CASSLRQAAERNQPQHF.

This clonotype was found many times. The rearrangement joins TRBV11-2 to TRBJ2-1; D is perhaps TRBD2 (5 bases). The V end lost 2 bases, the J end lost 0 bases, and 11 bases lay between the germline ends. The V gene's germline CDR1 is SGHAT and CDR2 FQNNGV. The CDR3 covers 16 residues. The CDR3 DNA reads TGTGCCAGCAGCTTAAATAGACGGGGCTCCTACAATGAGCAGTTCTTC. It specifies CASSLNRRGSYNEQFF. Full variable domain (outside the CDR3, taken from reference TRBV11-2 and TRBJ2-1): EAGVAQSPRYKIIEKRQSVAFWCNPISGHATLYWYQQILGQGPKLLIQFQNNGVVDDSQLPKDRFSAERLKGVDSTLKIQPAKLEDSAVYLCASSLNRRGSYNEQFFGPGTRLTVL.

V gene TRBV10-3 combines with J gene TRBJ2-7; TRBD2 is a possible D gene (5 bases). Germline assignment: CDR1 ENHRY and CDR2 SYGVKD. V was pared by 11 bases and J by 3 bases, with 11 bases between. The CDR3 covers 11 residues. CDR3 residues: CAAADYYEQYF. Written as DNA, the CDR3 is TGTGCCGCCGCAGACTACTACGAGCAGTACTTC.

The DNA of the CDR3 is TGTGCCATCAGCGATTTTGGAGGTCAGGGGAGAGATACGCAGTATTTT. It is translated as CAISDFGGQGRDTQYF. The gene calls are TRBV24-1 and TRBJ2-3; D possibly corresponds to TRBD1 (6 bases). This CDR3 comprises 16 residues. Trimming pared 11 bases from V and 5 bases from J, leaving 25 bases between. CDR1 and CDR2 (germline): KGHDR, SFDVKD.

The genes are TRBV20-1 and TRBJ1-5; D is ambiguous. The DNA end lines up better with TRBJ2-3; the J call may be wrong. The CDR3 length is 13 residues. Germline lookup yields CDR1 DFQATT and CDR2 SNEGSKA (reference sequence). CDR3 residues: CSASPPYNQPQYF. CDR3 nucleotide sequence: TGCAGTGCTAGTCCACCCTACAATCAGCCCCAGTATTTT.

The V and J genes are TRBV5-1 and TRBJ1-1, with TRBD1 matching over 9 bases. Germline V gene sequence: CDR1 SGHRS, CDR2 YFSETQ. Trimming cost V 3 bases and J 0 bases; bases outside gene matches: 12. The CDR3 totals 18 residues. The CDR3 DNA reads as TGCGCCAGCAGCTCGGTTACAGGGGGCAGAGGGATGAACACTGAAGCTTTCTTT. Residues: CASSSVTGGRGMNTEAFF.

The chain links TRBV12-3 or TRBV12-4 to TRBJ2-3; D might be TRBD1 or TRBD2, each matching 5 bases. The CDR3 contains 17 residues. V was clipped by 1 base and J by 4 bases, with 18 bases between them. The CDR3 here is CASSLESYGTSSDTQYF. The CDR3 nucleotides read TGTGCCAGCAGTTTAGAATCATATGGGACGTCGTCAGATACGCAGTATTTT.

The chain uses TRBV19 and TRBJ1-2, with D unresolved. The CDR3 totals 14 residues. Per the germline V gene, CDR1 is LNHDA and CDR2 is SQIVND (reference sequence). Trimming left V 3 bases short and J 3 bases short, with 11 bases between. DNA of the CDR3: TGTGCCAGTAGTATCGGGAGCTTGGACTATGGCTACACCTTC. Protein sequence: CASSIGSLDYGYTF.

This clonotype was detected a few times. This chain's CDR3 is CASSVTGITEAFF. CDR3 DNA: TGTGCCAGCAGTGTAACAGGGATCACTGAAGCTTTCTTT. The J gene is TRBJ1-1, the V gene TRBV6-1; weak D call: TRBD1 (6 bases). This CDR3 is 13 amino acids long. CDR1 and CDR2 from the germline V gene are MNHNS and SASEGT. Deletions cut 4 bases from V and 4 bases from J, with 10 bases between.